Here is one T cell receptor beta chain with its context. The antigen remains unidentified. The junction does not match germline at one end; this may be a read error. Germline CDR1 reads SGHAT; CDR2 reads FQNNGV. The CDR3 is 14 residues long. The data belong to a study of prognosis after radiotherapy for stage I lung cancer. Study details: Patients with tumors diagnosed as squamous cell carcinoma numbered more than 5, and those with adenocarcinoma 11 to 12. Study-wide findings and caveats: Reports indicated that TRBV and TRBJ gene usage differed between patients with and without metastases, including differences in about nine V and two J genes after SBRT.

The TCR beta CDR3 region was amplified from genomic DNA, with two rounds of multiplex PCR being used for the amplification. Specific primers for each TRBV and TRBJ gene were what first-round PCR used. PCR proceeded to a second round, and that round used universal primers. TCRdb independently ran MiXCR on the multiplex PCR reads; one entry per CDR3 protein. The sample has more than 11,000 distinct CDR3 sequences; approximately 46% are singletons. This chain connects TRBV11-2 to TRBJ1-1; 8 positions match TRBD1. The sample consisted of PBMCs, taken before or after stereotactic body radiation therapy (not recorded which). The sequence derives from a donor at least 50 years old with non-small cell lung cancer. The CDR3: CASSNNRGNTEAFF. Here the CDR3 DNA reads TGTGCCAGCAGCAATAACAGGGGGAACACTGAGGCTTTCTTT.